Sequencing of this T cell receptor beta chain was carried out in a study of T cell responses to AZD1222 COVID-19 vaccine. This table comes from immunoSEQ multiplex PCR, and its TCRdb copy is limited to in-frame clones, with some not included. The repertoire holds 90,000 to 130,000 clones, with around 90% as singletons. In its sample, this clone was seen a few times. The target antigen is unknown. CDR1 SGHDN and CDR2 FVKESK come from the germline V gene. Trimming removed 1 base from V and 10 bases from J, with 11 bases in between. There are 14 residues in the CDR3. Study results and caveats: Spike-specific TCRs gained breadth and depth after people received two AZD1222 doses.

The rearrangement uses TRBV14 and TRBJ1-6, with D hard to call. This specimen consisted of peripheral blood, obtained on day 0 of AZD1222 vaccination. This receptor was obtained from an adult in good health. CDR3 region: CASSQGGVRSPLHF. The DNA of the CDR3 is TGTGCCAGCAGCCAAGGCGGGGTAAGGTCACCCCTCCACTTT.